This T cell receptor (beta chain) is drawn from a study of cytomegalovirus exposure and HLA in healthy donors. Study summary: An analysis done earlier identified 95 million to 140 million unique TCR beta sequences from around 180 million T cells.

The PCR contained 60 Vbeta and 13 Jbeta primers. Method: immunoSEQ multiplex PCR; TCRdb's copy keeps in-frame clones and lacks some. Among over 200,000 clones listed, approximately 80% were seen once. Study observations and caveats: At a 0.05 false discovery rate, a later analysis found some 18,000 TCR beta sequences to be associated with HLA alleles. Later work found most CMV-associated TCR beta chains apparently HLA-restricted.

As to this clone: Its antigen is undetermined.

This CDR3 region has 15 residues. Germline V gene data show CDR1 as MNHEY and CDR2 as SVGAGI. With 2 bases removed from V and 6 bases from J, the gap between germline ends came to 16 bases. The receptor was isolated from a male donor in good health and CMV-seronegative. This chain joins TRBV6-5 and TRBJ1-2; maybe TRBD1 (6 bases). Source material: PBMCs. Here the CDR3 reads CASSYPGGGADGYTF. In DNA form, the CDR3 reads TGTGCCAGCAGTTACCCGGGCGGGGGGGCAGATGGCTACACCTTC.